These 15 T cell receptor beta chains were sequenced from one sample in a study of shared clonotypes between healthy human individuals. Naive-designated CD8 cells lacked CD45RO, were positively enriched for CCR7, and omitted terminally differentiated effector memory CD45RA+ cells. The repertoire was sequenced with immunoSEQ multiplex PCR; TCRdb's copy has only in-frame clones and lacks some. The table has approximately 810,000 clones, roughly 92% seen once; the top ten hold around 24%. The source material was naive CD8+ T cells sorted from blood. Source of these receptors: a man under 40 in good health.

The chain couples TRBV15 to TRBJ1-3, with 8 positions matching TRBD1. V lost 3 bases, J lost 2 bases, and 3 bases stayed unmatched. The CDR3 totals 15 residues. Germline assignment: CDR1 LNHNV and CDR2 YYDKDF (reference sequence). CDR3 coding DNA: TGTGCCACCAGCAGCGACAGGGGCGCTGGAAACACCATATATTTT. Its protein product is CATSSDRGAGNTIYF.

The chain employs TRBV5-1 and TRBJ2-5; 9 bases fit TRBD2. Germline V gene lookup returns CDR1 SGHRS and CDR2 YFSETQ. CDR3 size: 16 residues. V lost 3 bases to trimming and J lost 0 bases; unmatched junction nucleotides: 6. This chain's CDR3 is CASSSQTSGHQETQYF. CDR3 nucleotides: TGCGCCAGCAGCTCTCAGACTAGCGGCCACCAAGAGACCCAGTACTTC. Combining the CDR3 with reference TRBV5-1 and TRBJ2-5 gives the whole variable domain KAGVTQTPRYLIKTRGQQVTLSCSPISGHRSVSWYQQTPGQGLQFLFEYFSETQRNKGNFPGRFSGRQFSNSRSEMNVSTLELGDSALYLCASSSQTSGHQETQYFGPGTRLLVL.

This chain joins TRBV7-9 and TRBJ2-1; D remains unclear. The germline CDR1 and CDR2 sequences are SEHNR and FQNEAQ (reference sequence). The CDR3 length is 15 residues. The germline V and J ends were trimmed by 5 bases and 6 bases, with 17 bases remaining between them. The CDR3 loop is CASSGIKSPGNEQFF. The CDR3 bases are TGTGCCAGCAGCGGAATCAAATCCCCGGGCAATGAGCAGTTCTTC.

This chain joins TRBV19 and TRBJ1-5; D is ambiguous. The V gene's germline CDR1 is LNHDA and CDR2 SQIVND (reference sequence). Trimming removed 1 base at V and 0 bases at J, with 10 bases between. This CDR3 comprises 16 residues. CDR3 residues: CASSIAHLPSNQPQHF. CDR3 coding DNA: TGTGCCAGTAGTATAGCCCACCTACCTAGCAATCAGCCCCAGCATTTT.

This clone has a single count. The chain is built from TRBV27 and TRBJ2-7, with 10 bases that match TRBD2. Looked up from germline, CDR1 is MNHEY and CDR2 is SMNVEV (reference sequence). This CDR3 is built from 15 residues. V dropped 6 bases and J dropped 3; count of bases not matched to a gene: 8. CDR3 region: CASSSELAGHYEQYF. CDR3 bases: TGTGCCAGCAGCTCGGAACTAGCGGGGCACTACGAGCAGTACTTC.

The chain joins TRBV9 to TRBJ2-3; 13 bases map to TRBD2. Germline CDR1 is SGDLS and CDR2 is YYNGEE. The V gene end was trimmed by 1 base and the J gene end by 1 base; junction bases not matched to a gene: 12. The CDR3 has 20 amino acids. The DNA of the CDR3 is TGTGCCAGCAGCGTATCACTAGCGGGAGGGCCTGGGAGTGGCACAGATACGCAGTATTTT. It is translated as CASSVSLAGGPGSGTDTQYF. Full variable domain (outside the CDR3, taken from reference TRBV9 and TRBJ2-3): DSGVTQTPKHLITATGQRVTLRCSPRSGDLSVYWYQQSLDQGLQFLIQYYNGEERAKGNILERFSAQQFPDLHSELNLSSLELGDSALYFCASSVSLAGGPGSGTDTQYFGPGTRLTVL.

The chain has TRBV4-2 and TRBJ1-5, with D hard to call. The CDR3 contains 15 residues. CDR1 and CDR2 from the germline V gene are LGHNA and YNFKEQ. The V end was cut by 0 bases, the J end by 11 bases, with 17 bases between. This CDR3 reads CASSQEDSFNQAQHF. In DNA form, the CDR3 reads TGTGCCAGCAGCCAAGAGGACTCCTTCAATCAAGCCCAGCATTTT.

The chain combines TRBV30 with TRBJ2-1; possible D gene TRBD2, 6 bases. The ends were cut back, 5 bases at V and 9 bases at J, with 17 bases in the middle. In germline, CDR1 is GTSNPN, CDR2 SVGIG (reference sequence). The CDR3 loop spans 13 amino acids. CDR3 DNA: TGTGCCTGGTCTATGGGAGGTCGTGGTGAGCAGTTCTTC. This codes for CAWSMGGRGEQFF.

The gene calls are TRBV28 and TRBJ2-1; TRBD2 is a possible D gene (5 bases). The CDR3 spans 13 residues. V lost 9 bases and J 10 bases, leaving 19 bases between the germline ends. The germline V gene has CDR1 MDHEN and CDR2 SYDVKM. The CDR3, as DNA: TGTGCCAGTAGACCCTCACCGGGGATGGAGCAGTTCTTC. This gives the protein CASRPSPGMEQFF.

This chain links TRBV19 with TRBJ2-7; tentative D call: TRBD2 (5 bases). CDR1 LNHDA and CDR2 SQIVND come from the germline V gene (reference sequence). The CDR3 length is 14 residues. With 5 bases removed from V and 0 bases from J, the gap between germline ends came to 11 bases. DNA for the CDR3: TGTGCCAGTAGTGGAGGCAGGTACTCCTACGAGCAGTACTTC. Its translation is CASSGGRYSYEQYF. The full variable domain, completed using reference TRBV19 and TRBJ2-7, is DGGITQSPKYLFRKEGQNVTLSCEQNLNHDAMYWYRQDPGQGLRLIYYSQIVNDFQKGDIAEGYSVSREKKESFPLTVTSAQKNPTAFYLCASSGGRYSYEQYFGPGTRLTVT.

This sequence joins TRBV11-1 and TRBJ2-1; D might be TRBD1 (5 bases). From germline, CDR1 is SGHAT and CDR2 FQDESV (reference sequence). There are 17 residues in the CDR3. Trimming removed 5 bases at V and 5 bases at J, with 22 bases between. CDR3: CASSPWADTNRDNEQFF. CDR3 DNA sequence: TGTGCCAGCAGCCCCTGGGCGGACACAAACCGCGACAATGAGCAGTTCTTC.

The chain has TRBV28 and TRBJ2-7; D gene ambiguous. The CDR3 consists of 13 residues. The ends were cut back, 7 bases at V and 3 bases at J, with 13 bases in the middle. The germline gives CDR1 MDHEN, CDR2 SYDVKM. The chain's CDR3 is CASTAPPDYEQYF. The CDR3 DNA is TGTGCCAGCACCGCCCCCCCCGACTACGAGCAGTACTTC.

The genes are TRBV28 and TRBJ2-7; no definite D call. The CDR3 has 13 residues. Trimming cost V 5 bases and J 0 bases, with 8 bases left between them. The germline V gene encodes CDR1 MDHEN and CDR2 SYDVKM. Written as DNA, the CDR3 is TGTGCCAGCAGTCCCGGCCCCTCCTACGAGCAGTACTTC. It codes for CASSPGPSYEQYF. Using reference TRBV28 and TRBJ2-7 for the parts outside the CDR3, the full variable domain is DVKVTQSSRYLVKRTGEKVFLECVQDMDHENMFWYRQDPGLGLRLIYFSYDVKMKEKGDIPEGYSVSREKKERFSLILESASTNQTSMYLCASSPGPSYEQYFGPGTRLTVT.

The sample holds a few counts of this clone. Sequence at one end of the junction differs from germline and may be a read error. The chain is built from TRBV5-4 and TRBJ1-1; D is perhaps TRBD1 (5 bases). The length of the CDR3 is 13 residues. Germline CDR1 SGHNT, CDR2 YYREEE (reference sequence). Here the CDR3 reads CASSLGPGTEAFF. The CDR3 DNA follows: TGTGCCAGCAGTTTGGGGCCCGGCACTGAAGCTTTCTTT.

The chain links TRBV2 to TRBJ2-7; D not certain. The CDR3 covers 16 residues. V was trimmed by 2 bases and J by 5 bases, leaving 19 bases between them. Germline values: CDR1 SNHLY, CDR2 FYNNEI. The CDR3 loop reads CASSESWAREVDEQYF. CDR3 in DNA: TGTGCCAGCAGTGAATCCTGGGCCCGCGAGGTAGACGAGCAGTACTTC.